A single sample gave rise to the 6 T cell receptor beta chains below, sequenced in a study of CXCR3-negative and CXCR3-positive naive CD8 T cells. Libraries were UMI-labeled 5' RACE TRB cDNA. Using the 5' RACE reads, TCRdb records one entry per CDR3 protein without DNA. The table lists about 62,000 distinct CDR3 sequences. What was sequenced was naive CXCR3- CD8+ T cells from blood. Subset here: CD45RO-CCR7+CD27+CD95- naive CD8+ T cells lacking CXCR3 (TNR3-). The receptor source for this set is a human donor in good health. Some clones in this sample may be carry-over from other donors' samples.

V is TRBV15 and J is TRBJ2-1; the D gene TCRdb calls, TRBD2, cannot be checked with no DNA. CDR3 length: 15 amino acids. Germline lookup yields CDR1 LNHNV and CDR2 YYDKDF (reference sequence). CDR3 loop: CATSRVRGVFNEQFF.

The gene calls are TRBV12-2 and TRBJ2-3. TRBV12-2 counts as a pseudogene. The CDR3 is 11 residues long. CDR3 in amino acids: CAVESADTQYF.

The chain combines TRBV13 with TRBJ1-2; TCRdb reports TRBD1, a call that lacks DNA to check it against. There are 11 residues in the CDR3. Germline CDR1 reads PRHDT; CDR2 reads FYEKMQ (reference sequence). CDR3 region: CASSSGDGYTF.

This rearrangement joins TRBV6-5 to TRBJ1-5; TCRdb gives TRBD1 as the D gene, but with no DNA this cannot be confirmed. CDR1 and CDR2 (germline): MNHEY, SVGAGI. The CDR3 extends over 14 amino acids. CDR3 region: CASSPGQGGQPQHF.

The V call is TRBV28, the J call TRBJ2-5; absent DNA, TCRdb's TRBD1 call cannot be checked. This CDR3 comprises 12 residues. CDR1 MDHEN and CDR2 SYDVKM come from the germline V gene. CDR3 sequence reads: CASSDGGGTQYF.

The chain combines TRBV4-2 with TRBJ1-1. The CDR3 consists of 14 residues. The germline V gene has CDR1 LGHNA and CDR2 YNFKEQ. The CDR3 loop is CASSQETDNTEAFF.